These 20 T cell receptor beta chains originate from one sample sequenced in a study of blood T cell repertoires in COVID-19. The method was immunoSEQ multiplex PCR; TCRdb's version includes in-frame clones alone and lacks a portion of them. The sample lists roughly 190,000 clones; approximately 92% were seen once. Sequenced: peripheral blood. The origin of the receptors is a man between 50 and 59 years old with acute or convalescent COVID-19.

Here the CDR3 reads CASSLLGQQTNEQFF. CDR3 DNA sequence: TGTGCCAGCAGTTTATTGGGACAGCAAACCAATGAGCAGTTCTTC. The rearrangement uses TRBV27 and TRBJ2-1; 7 bases are a match to TRBD1. This CDR3 comprises 15 residues. Germline assignment: CDR1 MNHEY and CDR2 SMNVEV (reference sequence). Trimming cost V 1 base and J 6 bases; bases outside gene matches: 6.

The rearrangement uses TRBV12-3 or TRBV12-4 and TRBJ2-1; maybe TRBD1 (6 bases). The CDR3 length is 13 residues. V lost 5 bases and J 12 bases, leaving 17 bases between the germline ends. CDR3 in DNA: TGTGCCAGCAGTAGTCCGGGCCAAGGGGGGCAGTTCTTC. Translated, it gives CASSSPGQGGQFF.

The chain employs TRBV6-5 and TRBJ2-7; no reliable D call. Between the trimmed V and J ends, which lost 8 bases and 2 bases, there was a span of 10 bases. The germline gives CDR1 MNHEY, CDR2 SVGAGI. CDR3 size: 12 residues. The CDR3 DNA sequence: TGTGCCAGCCTGACGGAGACCTACGAGCAGTACGTC. This codes for CASLTETYEQYV.

J is TRBJ2-2 and V is TRBV15, with unresolved D. The CDR3 sequence is 12 residues long. V was trimmed by 5 bases and J by 5 bases, leaving 6 bases between them. CDR1 is LNHNV, CDR2 YYDKDF, per germline (reference sequence). The CDR3 here is CATSPLTGELFF. The CDR3 DNA sequence: TGTGCCACCAGCCCTCTAACCGGGGAGCTGTTTTTT.

This clone was seen a single time. V is TRBV28 and J is TRBJ2-2; D possibly corresponds to TRBD2 (6 bases). The CDR3 spans 14 residues. Per germline, CDR1 MDHEN and CDR2 SYDVKM. V was trimmed by 3 bases and J by 4 bases, leaving 9 bases between them. CDR3 DNA sequence: TGTGCCAGCAGTTTTGGGCGGGGCACCGGGGAGCTGTTTTTT. Translation: CASSFGRGTGELFF. Based on the CDR3 plus reference TRBV28 and TRBJ2-2, the full variable domain is DVKVTQSSRYLVKRTGEKVFLECVQDMDHENMFWYRQDPGLGLRLIYFSYDVKMKEKGDIPEGYSVSREKKERFSLILESASTNQTSMYLCASSFGRGTGELFFGEGSRLTVL.

The chain employs TRBV7-9 and TRBJ1-1, with D hard to call. Per the germline V gene, CDR1 is SEHNR and CDR2 is FQNEAQ (reference sequence). The CDR3 sequence is 13 residues long. V was cut by 5 bases and J by 5 bases, with 12 bases left in between. The CDR3 DNA reads as TGTGCCAGCAGCCTTACGGGTTCGACTGAAGCTTTCTTT. Translating it yields CASSLTGSTEAFF.

The chain links TRBV6-5 to TRBJ2-5, with TRBD1 as a possible D gene (5 bases). CDR1 and CDR2 (germline): MNHEY, SVGAGI. V lost 7 bases to trimming and J lost 3 bases, with 15 bases between them. The CDR3 consists of 14 residues. The CDR3 sequence is CASIVGASKETQYF. For the CDR3, the DNA is TGTGCCAGCATCGTAGGGGCGTCCAAAGAGACCCAGTACTTC.

The chain couples TRBV20-1 to TRBJ2-5; 11 bases are shared with TRBD2. The CDR3 loop spans 13 amino acids. V was clipped by 6 bases and J by 5 bases; unmatched bases: 5. Germline V gene lookup returns CDR1 DFQATT and CDR2 SNEGSKA (reference sequence). This CDR3 reads CSASRLAGETQYF. The CDR3 DNA sequence: TGCAGTGCCAGTAGACTAGCGGGGGAGACCCAGTACTTC.

The V and J genes are TRBV5-1 and TRBJ2-5, with 11 bases lining up with TRBD2. J was trimmed by 2 bases and V by 3 bases; bases with no gene match: 6. Germline loops: CDR1 SGHRS, CDR2 YFSETQ. This CDR3 has 16 amino acids. Here the CDR3 reads CASSSRTSGLQETQYF. The CDR3 region has the DNA TGCGCCAGCAGCTCAAGGACTAGCGGGTTACAAGAGACCCAGTACTTC. The entire variable domain, with the rest obtained from reference TRBV5-1 and TRBJ2-5, is as follows: KAGVTQTPRYLIKTRGQQVTLSCSPISGHRSVSWYQQTPGQGLQFLFEYFSETQRNKGNFPGRFSGRQFSNSRSEMNVSTLELGDSALYLCASSSRTSGLQETQYFGPGTRLLVL.

The rearrangement links TRBV10-3 to TRBJ1-4; the match to TRBD1 covers 9 bases. Germline V CDR1 and CDR2: ENHRY, SYGVKD. V gave up 6 bases and J gave up 5 bases; unmatched junction bases: 7. The CDR3 extends over 15 amino acids. DNA of the CDR3: TGTGCCATCAGCCCGGGACAGGGCGACAATGAAAAACTGTTTTTT. Translating gives CAISPGQGDNEKLFF.

Concerning this clone: One end of the junction is discordant with germline, which a read error may explain. V and J are TRBV18 and TRBJ2-1; 9 nucleotides agree with TRBD1. The CDR3 has 12 amino acids. CDR1 and CDR2 (germline): KGHSH, LQKENI. This chain's CDR3 is CASSPPGDREVF. DNA for the CDR3: TGTGCCAGCTCACCACCGGGGGACAGGGAAGTCTTC.

V is TRBV19 and J is TRBJ1-6; tentative D call: TRBD1 (5 bases). Looked up from germline, CDR1 is LNHDA and CDR2 is SQIVND (reference sequence). V lost 3 bases, J lost 10 bases, and 10 bases lay in between. The CDR3 totals 13 residues. The CDR3, as DNA: TGTGCCAGTAGTATGGGTCAGGGATCACCCCTCCACTTT. Encoded protein: CASSMGQGSPLHF.

A remark on this clone: At one boundary the junction diverges from the germline segment, which might be a read error. The rearrangement uses TRBV6-5 and TRBJ2-7; D gene unclear. CDR3 length: 12 amino acids. CDR1 and CDR2 (germline): MNHEY, SVGAGI. In DNA, the CDR3 is TGCGCTTGCGGTACGGCGTACTACGAGCAGTACTTC. This sequence encodes CACGTAYYEQYF.

This chain links TRBV7-2 with TRBJ2-7; D uncertain. The CDR3 is made up of 13 amino acids. Deletions cut 3 bases from V and 3 bases from J, with 9 bases between. Germline V gene data show CDR1 as SGHTA and CDR2 as FQGNSA. The CDR3 loop reads CASSLQANYEQYV. As DNA, the CDR3 is TGTGCCAGCAGCTTGCAGGCAAACTACGAGCAGTACGTC.

The chain recombines TRBV4-2 with TRBJ1-4; 8 nucleotides align to TRBD1. With V trimmed by 4 bases and J by 10 bases, 5 bases remained unmatched. There are 13 residues in the CDR3. The germline gives CDR1 LGHNA, CDR2 YNFKEQ. CDR3 amino acids: CASSPDREVKLFF. CDR3 coding DNA: TGTGCCAGCAGCCCGGACAGGGAAGTAAAACTGTTTTTT.

This clone was detected only once. The chain employs TRBV2 and TRBJ2-5, with D maybe TRBD1 (7 bases). The CDR3 consists of 14 residues. V lost 7 bases to trimming and J lost 3 bases, with 15 bases between them. Per the germline V gene, CDR1 is SNHLY and CDR2 is FYNNEI. CDR3 amino acids: CASIHDREEETQYF. The CDR3 coding sequence is TGTGCCAGCATCCACGACAGGGAGGAAGAGACCCAGTACTTC.

The sample holds one count of this clone. This chain joins TRBV7-2 and TRBJ1-2; 7 positions match TRBD1. V gave up 6 bases and J gave up 4 bases; unmatched junction bases: 11. The germline CDR1 and CDR2 sequences are SGHTA and FQGNSA. The CDR3 loop spans 15 amino acids. CDR3 protein: CASSWLAGDSYGYTF. The CDR3 nucleotides are TGTGCCAGCAGTTGGCTGGCAGGGGACAGCTATGGCTACACCTTC.

This clone was found once. V and J are TRBV7-3 and TRBJ1-2; TRBD1 agrees at 8 bases. This CDR3 comprises 14 residues. Germline V lookup: CDR1 SGHTA, CDR2 FQGTGA. Germline trimming cut 5 bases from V and 8 bases from J; bases unmatched to any gene: 10. This chain's CDR3 is CASSRAGGAGGYTF. The CDR3 DNA reads as TGTGCCAGCAGCCGAGCAGGGGGCGCTGGGGGCTACACCTTC.

V gene TRBV29-1 combines with J gene TRBJ2-1; D gene unclear. This CDR3 spans 10 amino acids. The germline V gene has CDR1 SQVTM and CDR2 ANQGSEA. Trimming pared 4 bases from V and 5 bases from J, leaving 3 bases between. This chain's CDR3 is CSVGDNEQFF. Here the CDR3 DNA reads TGCAGCGTTGGCGACAATGAGCAGTTCTTC.

This chain uses TRBV10-3 with TRBJ1-1, with D maybe TRBD1 (6 bases). The CDR3 has 13 residues. V lost 7 bases and J 7 bases, leaving 16 bases between the germline ends. The germline CDR1 and CDR2 sequences are ENHRY and SYGVKD. The CDR3 DNA reads TGTGCCATCATGCCCGTGGGGGCTGGTGAAGCTTTCTTT. As protein: CAIMPVGAGEAFF.